The rows below give T cell receptor beta chains drawn from one sample of a study of shared clonotypes between healthy human individuals. Data came from immunoSEQ multiplex PCR; TCRdb stores just in-frame clones and leaves some out. This repertoire shows about 2.1 million clones, roughly 95% found once; its top ten account for about 1.6%. Material: naive CD8+ T cells from PBMCs. The receptors here all came from a man aged 18 to 29 in good health. Some clones in this sample may be carry-over from other donors' samples. The CDR3 runs from the conserved cysteine through the conserved F or W. Fields, in order: clone size, J gene, D gene, V gene, CDR3 DNA, CDR3 protein. D genes are given only for firm matches. Some rows have no size entry. The others give once, few or many, or a class for an expanded clone.

. TRBJ2-4 TRBD2 TRBV28 TGTGCCAGCAGTTTACTGCCGGGACTAGCGGTTAAAGCCAAAAACATTCAGTACTTC CASSLLPGLAVKAKNIQYF
. TRBJ2-1 TRBD1 TRBV4-1 TGCGCCAGCAGCCAACCCCGGGACAGATACAATGAGCAGTTCTTC CASSQPRDRYNEQFF
. TRBJ2-5 TRBD2 TRBV5-4 TGTGCCAGCAGCTTGGTTGAGGGACTAGCGTCGCAAGAGACCCAGTACTTC CASSLVEGLASQETQYF
. TRBJ2-1 TRBD2 TRBV27 TGTGCCAGCAGTTGGGGGGGGAATGAGCAGTTCTTC CASSWGGNEQFF
once TRBJ2-7 TRBD2 TRBV10-3 TGTGCCATCAGTGAGTCAGCGGGAGTCGGATACGAGCAGTACTTC CAISESAGVGYEQYF
. TRBJ1-5 TRBD1 TRBV4-1 TGCGCCAGCAGCCAATACGGACAGGGCGGCCAGCCCCAGCATTTT CASSQYGQGGQPQHF
. TRBJ1-1 . TRBV15 TGTGCCACCAGCAGAGATCCCCCACGGGGGAGGAACGGTGAAGCTTTCTTT CATSRDPPRGRNGEAFF
. TRBJ2-3 TRBD1 TRBV14 TGTGCCAGTGGACAGGGAATCACAGATACGCAGTATTTT CASGQGITDTQYF
. TRBJ2-1 TRBD1 TRBV27 TGTGCCGCCAGGGACAGGGTCTACAATGAGCAGTTCTTC CAARDRVYNEQFF
. TRBJ2-1 . TRBV11-2 TGTGCCAGCAGCTCCCGGGGTGAGCAGTTCTTC CASSSRGEQFF
. TRBJ2-1 TRBD2 TRBV13 TGTGCCAGCAGCCAAAGCGATGCGGGAGTGATGTCCTACAATGAGCAGTTCTTC CASSQSDAGVMSYNEQFF
. TRBJ1-5 . TRBV10-3 TGTGCCATCAGTGTCTTTAAATTTAAACAGGGCCAAATCCAGCCCCAGCATTTT CAISVFKFKQGQIQPQHF
. TRBJ1-1 . TRBV4-1 TGCGCCAGCAGCCAAGGGGGGGGTGCGAACACTGAAGCTTTCTTT CASSQGGGANTEAFF
. TRBJ1-5 . TRBV10-3 TGTGCCATCAGTGACAACATGGTGAACAATCAGCCCCAGCATTTT CAISDNMVNNQPQHF
. TRBJ2-2 . TRBV7-9 TGTGCCAGCAGCTCATTGACAGGCGCGAACACCGGGGAGCTGTTTTTT CASSSLTGANTGELFF
. TRBJ2-2 TRBD2 TRBV27 TGTGCCAGCAATCCAAATAGCGGGATCACCGGGGAGCTGTTTTTT CASNPNSGITGELFF
. TRBJ1-5 . TRBV19 TGTGCCAGTAGTGCGAGGGTTCGGTTGGATCAGCCCCAGCATTTT CASSARVRLDQPQHF
. TRBJ2-7 . TRBV6-5 TGTGCCAGCAGTTACAGTAGCTCCTACGAGCAGTACTTC CASSYSSSYEQYF
. TRBJ2-7 TRBD2 TRBV6-1 TGTGCCAGCAGCGGGTGGGAGGGAGGCTACGAGCAGTACTTC CASSGWEGGYEQYF
. TRBJ1-2 TRBD1 TRBV5-1 TGCGCCAGCAGCTTGGTTCAGGGGGGAACTCCCTATGGCTACACCTTC CASSLVQGGTPYGYTF
. TRBJ2-1 TRBD2 TRBV10-3 TGTGCCATCAGGACTAGCGGGGGTTACAATGAGCAGTTCTTC CAIRTSGGYNEQFF
. TRBJ1-4 TRBD1 TRBV19 TGTGCCAGTAGTACGAAAAGAGGGACAGCAGCAACTAATGAAAAACTGTTTTTT CASSTKRGTAATNEKLFF
. TRBJ2-7 . TRBV27 TGTGCCAGCATCGCGGGAAACGAGCAGTACTTC CASIAGNEQYF
. TRBJ2-7 . TRBV11-2 TGTGCCAGCAGCTCCCGGGACGGGACCTACGAGCAGTACTTC CASSSRDGTYEQYF
. TRBJ1-2 . TRBV27 TGTGCCAGCAGTCCTACTATGTTGGGGGGAGGTGGCTACACCTTC CASSPTMLGGGGYTF
. TRBJ2-5 TRBD2 TRBV14 TGTGCCAGCAGCCAAGAAACGGGAGGGCCGCTTACTGAGGTCGGAGAGACCCAGTACTTC CASSQETGGPLTEVGETQYF
. TRBJ1-5 . TRBV6-5 TGTGCCAGCATGGGGCAGGGACACAATCAGCCCCAGCATTTT CASMGQGHNQPQHF
once TRBJ2-3 . TRBV7-3 TGTGCCAGCAGCTCCTTCCCGGACGGCTTGGAAGGAGATACGCAGTATTTT CASSSFPDGLEGDTQYF
. TRBJ2-1 . TRBV30 TGTGCCTGGAGGGAGGGACCCAGCTCCTACAATGAGCAGTTCTTC CAWREGPSSYNEQFF
. TRBJ2-1 . TRBV10-3 TGTGCCATCAGTGAGAGGTCCGAGCAGTTCTTC CAISERSEQFF
once TRBJ1-3 . TRBV28 TGTGCCAGCAGTTTCGGGAGAGAATCGCGCTCTGGAAACACCATATATTTT CASSFGRESRSGNTIYF
few TRBJ2-7 . TRBV6-5 TGTGCCAGCAGTTACTCGACGGGGTACGAGCAGTACTTC CASSYSTGYEQYF
. TRBJ2-5 . TRBV18 TGTGCCAGCTCACCATGGGGGGAAGAGACCCAGTACTTC CASSPWGEETQYF
. TRBJ2-7 . TRBV7-3 TGTGCCAGCAGCTTACTAGCGACGGGCGAGCAGTACTTC CASSLLATGEQYF
. TRBJ2-2 . TRBV27 TGTGCCAGCAGTTCCCTCGATAATACCGGGGAGCTGTTTTTT CASSSLDNTGELFF